This record covers a single TCR beta chain. This sample is drawn from a study of blood T cells in healthy people across ages. The authors ran a second PCR of 7 to 11 cycles using a sample-barcoded 5' primer and a J-beta primer mix. In TCRdb, the 5' RACE reads were re-called with MiXCR into one record per CDR3 protein. The sample includes some 1.5 million distinct CDR3 sequences, about 30% seen only once; the top ten take 6.5% to 8.5%. Sequenced: blood. The source is a young woman in good health.

The CDR3 spells CSASSAREMNTEAFF. The DNA of the CDR3 is TGCAGTGCTTCCTCGGCTCGAGAAATGAACACTGAAGCTTTCTTT. V gene TRBV20-1 combines with J gene TRBJ1-1, with D uncertain. The CDR3 has 15 amino acids. Trimming removed 5 bases from V and 0 bases from J, with 16 bases in between. Germline V lookup: CDR1 DFQATT, CDR2 SNEGSKA (reference sequence).